Listed below are T cell receptor beta chains from one sample, sequenced in a study of blood T cell repertoires in COVID-19. Method: immunoSEQ multiplex PCR; TCRdb's copy keeps in-frame clones and lacks some. The sample has around 360,000 clones, around 87% seen once. The sample consisted of PBMCs or T cells enriched from blood (not recorded which). The source of these receptors is a middle-aged man in a cohort exposed to, infected with or recovered from COVID-19 (not recorded which). Each CDR3 is given with its conserved first and last residue. The D gene is left open where the match is weak. The listing skips clone size in some rows; elsewhere it reads once, few, many or a size class.

TGTGCCAGCAGCTTAGTAGGGGGGGGGTTTGACGCCCTCCACTTT CASSLVGGGFDALHF NA TRBJ1-6 NA TRBV7-7
TGTGCCAGTAGTATGGCCTCGGGACAGGGGAATTCACCCCTCCACTTT CASSMASGQGNSPLHF TRBD1 TRBJ1-6 NA TRBV19
TGTGCCAGCAGTCCCCGGGGAGGGGGGCGCAATCAGCCCCAGCATTTT CASSPRGGGRNQPQHF NA TRBJ1-5 NA TRBV27
TGTGCCAGCAGTTTATTTGGGACAGGGATAGGAAACACCATATATTTT CASSLFGTGIGNTIYF TRBD1 TRBJ1-3 NA TRBV28
TGTGCCAGCAGCCAAGATCCAGGCGGGACTGAAGCTTTCTTT CASSQDPGGTEAFF NA TRBJ1-1 once TRBV3-1/TRBV3-2
TGTGCCTGGATCGGGGATTTTGGCACTGAAGCTTTCTTT CAWIGDFGTEAFF NA TRBJ1-1 NA TRBV30
TGTGCCAGCAGTTACTCTGGACAGTCGGGCTACACCTTC CASSYSGQSGYTF NA TRBJ1-2 NA TRBV6-6
TGCGCCAGCAGCTTGGAAGGACTAGGGAATGAGCAGTTCTTC CASSLEGLGNEQFF TRBD2 TRBJ2-1 NA TRBV5-1
TGTGCCAGTCGGACTAGCGGGGTCAATGAGCAGTTCTTC CASRTSGVNEQFF TRBD2 TRBJ2-1 NA TRBV6-5
TGTGCCAGCAGTTTAACCACCCCGGGACAGGGAGGCTCGCAGTACTTC CASSLTTPGQGGSQYF TRBD1 TRBJ2-7 NA TRBV27
TGTGCCAGCACCCTGTTCAATGAGCAGTTCTTC CASTLFNEQFF NA TRBJ2-1 few TRBV6-5
TGTGCCTGGAGTCCGGACAGGGGGAGGCAAGAGACCCAGTACTTC CAWSPDRGRQETQYF TRBD1 TRBJ2-5 NA TRBV30
TGCAGCGTAGCCCGCGGGAAAGCTAACTATGGCTACACCTTC CSVARGKANYGYTF NA TRBJ1-2 NA TRBV29-1
TGTGCCAGCACAAACAGGGGCCCTGCTTCTGGAAACACCATATATTTT CASTNRGPASGNTIYF TRBD1 TRBJ1-3 NA TRBV2
TGTGCCAGCAGCCCCGGAGGAGACAAAAACATTCAGTACTTC CASSPGGDKNIQYF NA TRBJ2-4 NA TRBV11-3
TGTGCCAGCTCACTAGCGGGTTTTGATCAGCAGTACTTC CASSLAGFDQQYF TRBD2 TRBJ2-7 NA TRBV28
TGTGCCAGTAGCAGGACACCCTCAACTAATGAAAAACTGTTTTTT CASSRTPSTNEKLFF NA TRBJ1-4 NA TRBV19
TGCAGCGTTGTTGGGGGGTCCAATCAGCCCCAGCATTTT CSVVGGSNQPQHF NA TRBJ1-5 NA TRBV29-1
TGTGCCAGCAGCCCCTTGGACGGGGAGGAAGCTTTCTTT CASSPLDGEEAFF NA TRBJ1-1 NA TRBV27
TGCGCCAGCAGCTTATCTCCTAGCAGGGGGTCAGAGCAGTTCTTC CASSLSPSRGSEQFF TRBD1 TRBJ2-1 NA TRBV5-1
TGCGCCAGCAGCTTGTTCCCGAATCAGCCCCAGCATTTT CASSLFPNQPQHF NA TRBJ1-5 NA TRBV5-1
TGTGCCAGCAGCTTAGATCTTGCGTCCGGGGAGCTGTTTTTT CASSLDLASGELFF NA TRBJ2-2 NA TRBV11-2
TGTGCCAGCAGCTATCGGGACAGGGTTTGGGAGACCCAGTACTTC CASSYRDRVWETQYF TRBD1 TRBJ2-5 once TRBV5-6
TGTGCCAGCAGCGTAGCTTCGGTTTCTAATGAAAAACTGTTTTTT CASSVASVSNEKLFF NA TRBJ1-4 NA TRBV9
TGTGCCAGTAGTGGTTGGCTAGCGGGAGTCCATGAGCAGTTCTTC CASSGWLAGVHEQFF TRBD2 TRBJ2-1 NA TRBV19
TGTGCCAGCAGCAGGCTACAGGGGAAGATTAATGAAAAACTGTTTTTT CASSRLQGKINEKLFF TRBD1 TRBJ1-4 once TRBV7-6
TGTGCCAGCAGCCTAGACAGGGGGGATAATCAGCCCCAGCATTTT CASSLDRGDNQPQHF TRBD1 TRBJ1-5 NA TRBV7-2
TGTGCCAGCAGGCCTCGACAGGGGATTGGTAATCAGCCCCAGCATTTT CASRPRQGIGNQPQHF TRBD1 TRBJ1-5 NA TRBV27
TGTGCCAGCAGCAAAAAGTGGGAGGGCCCAGATACGCAGTATTTT CASSKKWEGPDTQYF NA TRBJ2-3 NA TRBV21-1
TGCGCCAGCAGCCTACGGGGACTACAATACAATGAGCAGTTCTTC CASSLRGLQYNEQFF TRBD2 TRBJ2-1 NA TRBV4-1
TGTGCCAGCAGCCACAGGGGGATGAACACTGAAGCTTTCTTT CASSHRGMNTEAFF TRBD1 TRBJ1-1 NA TRBV5-8
TGCGCCAGCAGCCAAGTAGCGGCCGGTGTCGATGAGCAGTTCTTC CASSQVAAGVDEQFF NA TRBJ2-1 NA TRBV4-1
TGTGCCAGCGGCGGGGGATCCGAGAAGGGCACAGATACGCAGTATTTT CASGGGSEKGTDTQYF TRBD2 TRBJ2-3 once TRBV2